These 20 T cell receptor beta chains share one sample of origin, sequenced in a study of CD8 T cells in Susac syndrome. Reverse transcription used roughly 0.45 to 1 ug RNA and random hexamers. TCRdb independently ran MiXCR on the immunoSEQ multiplex PCR reads; one entry per CDR3 protein. The sample yields approximately 80,000 distinct CDR3 sequences, 94% seen once. The specimen was CD8+ T cells from PBMCs. The receptors were sampled from a human donor with Susac syndrome.

This chain joins TRBV20-1 and TRBJ2-7; possibly TRBD1 or TRBD2 for D (5 bases each). Trimming shortened V by 5 bases and J by 4 bases, and 15 bases separated the two germline ends. CDR3 size: 13 residues. Germline lookup yields CDR1 DFQATT and CDR2 SNEGSKA (reference sequence). The CDR3 sequence is CSAPRDRVYEQYF. The DNA for the CDR3 is TGCAGTGCTCCCCGGGACCGAGTTTACGAGCAGTACTTC.

The rearrangement links TRBV12-3 or TRBV12-4 to TRBJ2-4, with D unclear. Trimming cost V 3 bases and J 0 bases, with 6 bases left between them. There are 14 residues in the CDR3. The CDR3: CASSLSLAKNIQYF. Written as DNA, the CDR3 is TGTGCCAGCAGTTTGTCATTAGCCAAAAACATTCAGTACTTC.

The chain employs TRBV7-9 and TRBJ1-2, with 10 bases identical to TRBD1. Germline CDR1 and CDR2: SEHNR and FQNEAQ (reference sequence). The CDR3 sequence is 15 residues long. The V segment lost 5 bases and the J segment 2 bases; nucleotides outside the gene matches: 5. The CDR3 DNA reads as TGTGCCAGCAGCAGAAAGGGACAGGGGAACTATGGCTACACCTTC. The encoded protein is CASSRKGQGNYGYTF. Supplemented by reference TRBV7-9 and TRBJ1-2, the full variable domain reads DTGVSQNPRHKITKRGQNVTFRCDPISEHNRLYWYRQTLGQGPEFLTYFQNEAQLEKSRLLSDRFSAERPKGSFSTLEIQRTEQGDSAMYLCASSRKGQGNYGYTFGSGTRLTVV.

This chain uses TRBV28 with TRBJ1-6; tentative D call: TRBD1 (5 bases). CDR1 is MDHEN, CDR2 SYDVKM, per germline. V shed 4 bases and J shed 10 bases, with 20 bases lying between them. CDR3 length equals 16 residues. The DNA for the CDR3 is TGTGCCAGCAGTTCAAACCGGGACGGGTCAAGGTCACCCCTCCACTTT. Encoded protein: CASSSNRDGSRSPLHF.

This clonotype showed up just once. The chain links TRBV9 to TRBJ2-2; 7 bases agree with TRBD2. The CDR3 spans 17 residues. The V and J ends lost 1 base and 2 bases, in that order; junction bases with no gene match: 8. Looked up from germline, CDR1 is SGDLS and CDR2 is YYNGEE. As DNA, the CDR3 is TGTGCCAGCAGCGTATCCTCCCAGCGGGGTAACACCGGGGAGCTGTTTTTT. Translating it yields CASSVSSQRGNTGELFF.

This clonotype showed up just once. This chain joins TRBV27 and TRBJ2-6; D is uncertain. The germline V gene encodes CDR1 MNHEY and CDR2 SMNVEV (reference sequence). Between the trimmed V and J ends, which lost 8 bases and 4 bases, there was a span of 9 bases. This CDR3 has 13 residues. CDR3 coding DNA: TGTGCCAGCCCGATTCGGGGGGCCAACGTCCTGACTTTC. It yields the protein CASPIRGANVLTF.

The V call is TRBV12-3 or TRBV12-4, the J call TRBJ2-7; TRBD1 aligns across 8 bases. The CDR3 runs to 15 residues. V gave up 6 bases and J gave up 5 bases; unmatched junction bases: 12. CDR3 sequence reads: CASSTSGGAVHEQYF. CDR3 nucleotides: TGTGCCAGCAGCACTTCAGGGGGCGCGGTCCACGAGCAGTACTTC.

This sequence joins TRBV28 and TRBJ2-5; the D gene is possibly TRBD1 (5 bases). The CDR3 has 14 amino acids. CDR1 MDHEN and CDR2 SYDVKM come from the germline V gene. Deletions cut 3 bases from V and 1 base from J, with 9 bases between. The DNA for the CDR3 is TGTGCCAGCAGTTTCAGGGTAGGCCAAGAGACCCAGTACTTC. Its protein product is CASSFRVGQETQYF.

The chain joins TRBV20-1 to TRBJ2-1; D might be TRBD2 (6 bases). V was shortened by 0 bases and J by 5 bases, with 14 bases between the two germline ends. Germline-derived CDR1 and CDR2 are DFQATT and SNEGSKA (reference sequence). This CDR3 region has 15 residues. The CDR3: CSARDRWGDHNEQFF. The CDR3 DNA reads as TGCAGTGCTAGAGATAGGTGGGGGGACCACAATGAGCAGTTCTTC.

This chain uses TRBV9 with TRBJ1-1; a possible D gene is TRBD1 (5 bases). The CDR3 length is 13 residues. Deletions cut 3 bases from V and 4 bases from J, with 10 bases between. CDR1 and CDR2 from the germline V gene are SGDLS and YYNGEE. The CDR3 loop is CASSAGGGTEAFF. CDR3 sequence (DNA): TGTGCCAGCAGCGCCGGGGGGGGCACTGAAGCTTTCTTT.

This clonotype has just one count. The chain carries TRBV12-3 or TRBV12-4 and TRBJ2-5, with a possible D match to TRBD2 (6 bases). This CDR3 spans 14 amino acids. Trimming took off 4 bases at V and 4 bases at J, with 13 bases between the two ends. The CDR3 DNA reads TGTGCCAGCAGTTGGAGGACTAAGGCAGAGACCCAGTACTTC. It is translated as CASSWRTKAETQYF.

The chain combines TRBV7-9 with TRBJ1-6; 9 nucleotides align to TRBD1. The germline gives CDR1 SEHNR, CDR2 FQNEAQ (reference sequence). The length of the CDR3 is 16 residues. Unmatched junction bases numbered 1, after V lost 4 bases and J lost 0 bases. As DNA, the CDR3 is TGTGCCAGCAGCTGGGACAGGGCCTCCTATAATTCACCCCTCCACTTT. Translated: CASSWDRASYNSPLHF.

This sequence joins TRBV12-3 or TRBV12-4 and TRBJ1-5; 8 positions agree with TRBD1. The junction had 10 bases not matched to a gene; V was cut back by 3 bases and J by 6 bases. The CDR3 runs 16 residues. The CDR3 protein is CASSFEDRGFGQPQHF. The CDR3 DNA is TGTGCCAGCAGTTTCGAAGACAGGGGATTCGGTCAGCCCCAGCATTTT.

The rearrangement joins TRBV14 to TRBJ2-1; the D gene is possibly TRBD2 (7 bases). This CDR3 contains 14 residues. V was trimmed by 1 base and J by 9 bases, leaving 13 bases between them. Germline V gene sequence: CDR1 SGHDN, CDR2 FVKESK. CDR3 in DNA: TGTGCCAGCAGCCAAGGGGGGGGCAGGAGTGAGCAGTTCTTC. It is translated as CASSQGGGRSEQFF. Using reference TRBV14 and TRBJ2-1 for the parts outside the CDR3, the full variable domain is EAGVTQFPSHSVIEKGQTVTLRCDPISGHDNLYWYRRVMGKEIKFLLHFVKESKQDESGMPNNRFLAERTGGTYSTLKVQPAELEDSGVYFCASSQGGGRSEQFFGPGTRLTVL.

This clonotype appeared once. The chain links TRBV20-1 to TRBJ2-7; 8 bases fit TRBD2. V shed 0 bases and J 4 bases; nucleotides not matched to a gene: 8. The CDR3 length is 15 residues. Germline CDR1 reads DFQATT; CDR2 reads SNEGSKA (reference sequence). CDR3 DNA sequence: TGCAGTGCTAGAGATGGGCGGGGGGCTGCGTACGAGCAGTACTTC. Its protein is CSARDGRGAAYEQYF.

The V and J genes are TRBV14 and TRBJ2-2; D may be TRBD1 (5 bases). V shed 0 bases and J shed 6 bases, with 11 bases lying between them. Germline CDR1 is SGHDN and CDR2 is FVKESK. The CDR3 sequence is 15 residues long. The CDR3 DNA sequence: TGTGCCAGCAGCCAAGACGACAGTATTCCCGGGGAGCTGTTTTTT. Translating it yields CASSQDDSIPGELFF.

CDR3 amino acids: CASSPAGFLTDTQYF. CDR3 sequence (DNA): TGTGCCAGCAGTCCAGCGGGGTTTCTCACAGATACGCAGTATTTT. V is TRBV2 and J is TRBJ2-3; 7 bases fit TRBD2. The germline V gene encodes CDR1 SNHLY and CDR2 FYNNEI. CDR3 length: 15 residues. The junction had 7 bases not matched to a gene; V was cut back by 5 bases and J by 2 bases.

The CDR3 spells CASSLIQTDTQYF. The CDR3 nucleotides read TGTGCCAGCAGTTTAATCCAGACAGATACGCAGTATTTT. The chain uses TRBV28 and TRBJ2-3; D unclear. The CDR3 has 13 residues. Trimming took 2 bases from V and 3 from J, leaving 6 bases between them. CDR1 MDHEN and CDR2 SYDVKM come from the germline V gene.

The chain has TRBV7-3 and TRBJ2-5; 11 nucleotides match TRBD2. The CDR3 extends over 14 amino acids. V was pared by 5 bases and J by 5 bases, with 4 bases of the junction left unmatched. Germline values: CDR1 SGHTA, CDR2 FQGTGA. CDR3 sequence (DNA): TGTGCCAGCAGCCCTAGCGGGGGGTTCGAGACCCAGTACTTC. Protein: CASSPSGGFETQYF.

This clonotype was seen just once. V gene TRBV6-9 combines with J gene TRBJ2-7, with D unresolved. This CDR3 comprises 16 residues. Per germline, CDR1 MNHGY and CDR2 SVAAGI. With 5 bases removed from V and 6 bases from J, the gap between germline ends came to 23 bases. CDR3 in amino acids: CASSSRLGTRVGEQYF. CDR3 in DNA: TGTGCCAGCAGTAGTCGTTTGGGAACCCGGGTGGGCGAGCAGTACTTC.